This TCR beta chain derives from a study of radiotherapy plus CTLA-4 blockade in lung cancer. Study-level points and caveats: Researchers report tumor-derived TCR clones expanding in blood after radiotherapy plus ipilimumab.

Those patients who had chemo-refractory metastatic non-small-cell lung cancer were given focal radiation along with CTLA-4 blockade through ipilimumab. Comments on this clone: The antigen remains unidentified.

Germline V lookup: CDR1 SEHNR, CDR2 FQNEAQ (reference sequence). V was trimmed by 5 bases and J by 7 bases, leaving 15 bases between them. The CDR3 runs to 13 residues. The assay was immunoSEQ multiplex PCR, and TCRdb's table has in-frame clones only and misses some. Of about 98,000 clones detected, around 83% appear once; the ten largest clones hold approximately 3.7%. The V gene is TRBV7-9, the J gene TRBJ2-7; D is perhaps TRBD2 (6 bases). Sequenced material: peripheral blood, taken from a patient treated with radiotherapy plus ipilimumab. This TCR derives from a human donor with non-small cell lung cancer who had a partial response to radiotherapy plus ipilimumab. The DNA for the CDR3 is TGTGCCAGCAGCCCACAACTAGCCGAAGAGCAGTACTTC. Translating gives CASSPQLAEEQYF.